This T cell receptor beta chain derives from a study of blood T cell repertoires in COVID-19. Across about two dozen US areas, participants ranged in age from about 18 to 100 years. The length of the CDR3 is 12 residues. Germline CDR1 and CDR2: SQVTM and ANQGSEA. V lost 2 bases and J 2 bases, leaving 6 bases between the germline ends. The repertoire was sequenced with immunoSEQ multiplex PCR; TCRdb's copy has only in-frame clones and lacks some. Of about 230,000 clones in the sample, about 90% were seen once. This TCR derives from a woman aged 30 to 39 who had been exposed to COVID-19. Sequenced material: PBMCs or T cells enriched from blood (not recorded which). The gene calls are TRBV29-1 and TRBJ1-1; the D is unclear. The CDR3 reads CSVEWQNTEAFF. The CDR3 bases are TGCAGCGTTGAATGGCAAAACACTGAAGCTTTCTTT.